This TCR beta chain was recorded in a study of identical twins. Findings of the study overall: Out-of-frame alpha sequences common to twins exhibited a surplus of low generation probability.

This clonotype has more than one count but fewer than ten. Antigen: not known. The CDR3 consists of 13 residues. With 7 bases removed from V and 0 bases from J, the gap between germline ends came to 10 bases. Germline-derived CDR1 and CDR2 are MDHEN and SYDVKM. Unique molecular identifiers were present on cDNA, and template switching added a universal primer site. TCRdb itself ran the 5' RACE reads through MiXCR, one entry per CDR3 protein. The sample has 1.5 million to 2 million distinct CDR3 sequences, roughly a third seen once; the top ten hold around 0.3%. Healthy Caucasians alone served as donors.

This TCR was recovered from a newborn girl in good health. Sequencing input: cord blood. The chain links TRBV28 to TRBJ2-7, with D maybe TRBD2 (6 bases). The CDR3 DNA is TGTGCCAGCAAGGAGGGAACCTCCTACGAGCAGTACTTC. Encoded protein: CASKEGTSYEQYF.